In this sample, the clone carrying this T cell receptor (beta chain) turned up a few times. This sample is part of a study of OX40 agonist ivuxolimab in advanced cancers. Profiling relied on immunoSEQ multiplex PCR, and the TCRdb table lists in-frame clones only, not all of them. The data show 45,000 to 70,000 clones, 85% to 90% seen once. The source of this sequence is an adult with an advanced solid tumor such as melanoma, head and neck, liver or kidney cancer. The sequencing here drew on CD4+ or CD8+ T cells sorted from blood, taken in a trial of the OX40 agonist ivuxolimab.

CDR3 nucleotides: TGTGCCAGTAGGCTAGCGGGAGGGCCCGGAGATACGCAGTATTTT. This gives the protein CASRLAGGPGDTQYF. The V call is TRBV19, the J call TRBJ2-3, with 12 nucleotides matching TRBD2. V was pared by 6 bases and J by 5 bases, with 6 bases of the junction left unmatched. The germline gives CDR1 LNHDA, CDR2 SQIVND (reference sequence). This CDR3 is 15 amino acids long.